These T cell receptor beta chains were read from a single sample in a study of identical twins. TCRdb processed the 5' RACE reads anew with MiXCR; each CDR3 protein has one entry. Among around 1.7 million distinct CDR3 sequences listed, 25% to 35% were seen once. The sequenced material came from cord blood. These receptors were obtained from a newborn girl in good health. Each CDR3 is given with its conserved first and last residue. A D gene is named only where the DNA matches it firmly. Clone size is not always given. Where it is, it says once, few, many or a class for expanded clones.

.,.,TRBJ2-3,TRBV20-1,TGCAGTGCATTAGGTAGGGGGGGCACAGATACGCAGTATTTT,CSALGRGGTDTQYF
TRBD2,.,TRBJ2-7,TRBV11-2,TGTGCCAGCAGCTTAGATCCAAGGGCTAGCGGGTTCTACGAGCAGTACTTC,CASSLDPRASGFYEQYF
.,.,TRBJ2-7,TRBV3-1,TGTGCCAGCAGCCGCCGGGTGGGCGAGCAGTACTTC,CASSRRVGEQYF
.,.,TRBJ1-2,TRBV6-1,.,CAIRQGPYGCTF
.,few,TRBJ2-2,TRBV12-3/TRBV12-4,TGTGCCAGCAGGACAGGGGAGGGCACCGGGGAGCTGTTTTTT,CASRTGEGTGELFF
.,.,TRBJ1-2,TRBV20-1,TGCAGTGCTGGGACCGAGCCCTTCTATGGCTACACCTTC,CSAGTEPFYGYTF
.,few,TRBJ2-1,TRBV20-1,TGCAGTGCTAGAGATTTGCTAGATGGTAGCGGTCGCAATGAGCAGTTCTTC,CSARDLLDGSGRNEQFF
TRBD2,few,TRBJ2-1,TRBV12-3/TRBV12-4,TGTGCCAGCAGTTTATTTAGCGGGGGGGCTAATGAGCAGTTCTTC,CASSLFSGGANEQFF
.,.,TRBJ2-2,TRBV20-1,TGCAGTGCTAGAGATGTGCAGGCGAACACCGGGGAGCTGTTTTTT,CSARDVQANTGELFF
TRBD2,.,TRBJ2-1,TRBV3-1,TGTGCCAGCAGCCCCTGGGGGAGCGGGAACACCTACAATGAGCAGTTCTTC,CASSPWGSGNTYNEQFF